Only one count was recorded for the clone carrying this T cell receptor beta chain. Its antigen is unidentified. Germline lookup yields CDR1 LNHDA and CDR2 SQIVND (reference sequence). The CDR3 is made up of 13 amino acids. The V and J ends lost 3 bases and 6 bases respectively, with 6 bases between them. The sample is drawn from a study of radiation and T cells in renal cell carcinoma. TCRdb's copy holds only in-frame clones and misses some; the assay was immunoSEQ multiplex PCR. Of about 140,000 clones listed, approximately 82% are singletons. General observations from the study: In blood, top tumor clones expanded by 2 weeks, shrinking by 4. Without pretreatment biopsies, baseline tumor clonotype presence was undetermined.

Regarding time point: baseline pretreatment blood. As for treatment: 15 Gy SBRT to primary tumor, nephrectomy 4 weeks later. After SBRT, blood was collected at 2 and 4 weeks, plus baseline. Clear cell pathology was present in this patient's renal cell carcinoma. This chain joins TRBV19 and TRBJ1-6; D call uncertain. The TCR was taken from a woman aged 50 to 60 with renal cell carcinoma. The material sequenced was blood, taken from a patient whose treatment included radiotherapy and nephrectomy. The CDR3: CASSMVSNSPLHF. The CDR3 nucleotides read TGTGCCAGTAGTATGGTCAGTAATTCACCCCTCCACTTT.